This entry lists 29 T cell receptor beta chains sequenced from one sample in a study of cytomegalovirus exposure and HLA in healthy donors. The PCR was carried out with 60 Vbeta primers and 13 Jbeta primers. TCRdb's table, derived via immunoSEQ multiplex PCR, lists solely in-frame clones and lacks some. The data show around 100,000 clones, about four fifths seen once. Sequenced sample: PBMCs. All receptors come from a woman between 70 and 85 years old in good health and CMV-seropositive.

The chain employs TRBV18 and TRBJ2-1; D is possibly TRBD2 (5 bases). The CDR3 runs 16 residues. V was shortened by 1 base and J by 6 bases, with 16 bases between the two germline ends. The germline CDR1 and CDR2 sequences are KGHSH and LQKENI. The CDR3, as DNA: TGTGCCAGCTCACCACTTAAGGTTGACGAGGGCAATGAGCAGTTCTTC. It yields the protein CASSPLKVDEGNEQFF.

The table lists this clone with a few counts. The genes are TRBV5-1 and TRBJ1-4; 9 nucleotides match TRBD1. With 4 bases clipped from V and 7 bases from J, the junction kept 8 bases outside the gene matches. The CDR3 spans 15 residues. Looked up from germline, CDR1 is SGHRS and CDR2 is YFSETQ. CDR3 coding DNA: TGCGCCAGCAGCGACCCGACAGGGGGGAGTGAAAAACTGTTTTTT. This translates into CASSDPTGGSEKLFF. Combining the CDR3 with reference TRBV5-1 and TRBJ1-4 gives the whole variable domain KAGVTQTPRYLIKTRGQQVTLSCSPISGHRSVSWYQQTPGQGLQFLFEYFSETQRNKGNFPGRFSGRQFSNSRSEMNVSTLELGDSALYLCASSDPTGGSEKLFFGSGTQLSVL.

This sequence joins TRBV14 and TRBJ2-3; D is unresolved. The germline gives CDR1 SGHDN, CDR2 FVKESK. The CDR3 sequence is 14 residues long. The V end lost 4 bases, the J end lost 6 bases, and 14 bases lay between the germline ends. CDR3 DNA sequence: TGTGCCAGCAGCCGCCGACAAGAGCTGGATACGCAGTATTTT. This encodes CASSRRQELDTQYF.

This clone turned up a few times. The chain combines TRBV2 with TRBJ1-3; TRBD1 agrees at 8 bases. Germline loops: CDR1 SNHLY, CDR2 FYNNEI. This CDR3 is built from 14 residues. The V and J ends lost 6 bases and 9 bases, in that order; junction bases with no gene match: 10. DNA for the CDR3: TGTGCCAGCAGGGGACAGGTCATGGAGGGCACCATATATTTT. Protein sequence: CASRGQVMEGTIYF.

This chain joins TRBV28 and TRBJ1-2; D is ambiguous. Between the trimmed V and J ends, which lost 2 bases and 2 bases, there was a span of 6 bases. Germline V gene lookup returns CDR1 MDHEN and CDR2 SYDVKM. The CDR3 spans 13 residues. The CDR3 sequence is CASSLTPNYGYTF. The CDR3 DNA reads as TGTGCCAGCAGTTTAACTCCGAACTATGGCTACACCTTC.

This chain links TRBV30 with TRBJ2-5; TRBD1 matches 9 bases. V shed 8 bases, J shed 5 bases, and the junction held 6 bases outside the gene matches. The CDR3 has 12 residues. CDR1 is GTSNPN and CDR2 is SVGIG in the germline V gene (reference sequence). The CDR3 coding sequence is TGTGCCGGGGACAGGGTGCGTGAGACCCAGTACTTC. It specifies CAGDRVRETQYF.

This clone was recorded a few times. The chain employs TRBV27 and TRBJ2-1, with 13 bases matching TRBD2. V trimming: 3 bases; J trimming: 0 bases; junction bases outside the gene matches: 8. There are 19 residues in the CDR3. The V gene's germline CDR1 is MNHEY and CDR2 SMNVEV (reference sequence). The CDR3 nucleotides read TGTGCCAGCAGTTTTTCGGGACTAGCGGGATATAGCTCCTACAATGAGCAGTTCTTC. This codes for CASSFSGLAGYSSYNEQFF.

V usage is TRBV19 and J usage is TRBJ2-3; D may be TRBD2 (7 bases). The V gene's germline CDR1 is LNHDA and CDR2 SQIVND (reference sequence). This CDR3 comprises 18 residues. Trimming removed 4 bases from V and 5 bases from J, with 25 bases in between. CDR3 in DNA: TGTGCCAGTAGTAGCCAGGGACACCGGAGTAGGGAGGGAGATACGCAGTATTTT. Translation gives CASSSQGHRSREGDTQYF.

The chain links TRBV4-3 to TRBJ2-1; 13 bases line up with TRBD2. The J segment lost 6 bases and the V segment lost 1 base, leaving 6 bases of the junction unmatched. The CDR3 contains 17 residues. Per germline, CDR1 LGHNA and CDR2 YSLEER. CDR3 residues: CASSQGGLAGTTNEQFF. CDR3 bases: TGCGCCAGCAGCCAAGGGGGACTAGCGGGAACAACCAATGAGCAGTTCTTC.

The rearrangement joins TRBV4-2 to TRBJ2-7; the D is unclear. Trimming took off 4 bases at V and 3 bases at J, with 10 bases between the two ends. The CDR3 loop spans 13 amino acids. CDR1 is LGHNA and CDR2 is YNFKEQ in the germline V gene. Written as DNA, the CDR3 is TGTGCCAGCAGCCCAACAGCTTACTACGAGCAGTACTTC. Translating it yields CASSPTAYYEQYF.

The J gene is TRBJ1-5, the V gene TRBV23-1; 8 bases map to TRBD1. TRBV23-1 is filed as an ORF, its function uncertain. V was pared by 3 bases and J by 2 bases, with 6 bases of the junction left unmatched. This CDR3 is 16 amino acids long. This CDR3 is CASSHRRTGRNQPQHF. CDR3 DNA: TGCGCCAGCAGTCACCGGAGGACAGGGCGCAATCAGCCCCAGCATTTT.

This sequence joins TRBV5-1 and TRBJ2-3; perhaps TRBD2 as D (5 bases). Trimming removed 0 bases from V and 0 bases from J, with 11 bases in between. Germline V gives CDR1 SGHRS, CDR2 YFSETQ. There are 16 residues in the CDR3. The CDR3 DNA reads as TGCGCCAGCAGCTTGGAAAGTGGACTTAGCACAGATACGCAGTATTTT. Translating gives CASSLESGLSTDTQYF.

The gene calls are TRBV19 and TRBJ1-5, with 11 bases that match TRBD1. The germline CDR1 and CDR2 sequences are LNHDA and SQIVND (reference sequence). The CDR3 is 18 amino acids. After removal of 5 bases from V and 3 bases from J, the junction contained 12 bases not matched to a gene. CDR3 coding DNA: TGTGCCAGTAGTCCACGGACAGGGGGCGAGGTAGACAATCAGCCCCAGCATTTT. Translation gives CASSPRTGGEVDNQPQHF.

V and J are TRBV5-6 and TRBJ2-7; 7 positions match TRBD1. The germline V gene encodes CDR1 SGHDT and CDR2 YYEEEE. The CDR3 loop spans 15 amino acids. The junction had 14 bases not matched to a gene; V was cut back by 7 bases and J by 4 bases. The CDR3 region has the DNA TGTGCCAGCTCCGGCTGGCAGGGGGTATCATACGAGCAGTACTTC. Amino acids: CASSGWQGVSYEQYF.

The chain joins TRBV9 to TRBJ1-4; perhaps TRBD1 as D (5 bases). Trimming stripped 2 bases from V and 6 bases from J, with 17 bases between. The CDR3 consists of 16 residues. CDR1 SGDLS and CDR2 YYNGEE come from the germline V gene. CDR3 DNA sequence: TGTGCCAGCAGCGTCGGGGGTCGGGTTGGGGATGAAAAACTGTTTTTT. Amino acid sequence: CASSVGGRVGDEKLFF.

The J gene is TRBJ2-1, the V gene TRBV30; D might be TRBD1 (5 bases). With 3 bases removed from V and 10 bases from J, the gap between germline ends came to 16 bases. The CDR3 extends over 13 amino acids. Germline V gene data show CDR1 as GTSNPN and CDR2 as SVGIG (reference sequence). CDR3 residues: CAWSRTSSPEQFF. The CDR3 DNA sequence: TGTGCCTGGAGCCGGACATCTTCGCCCGAGCAGTTCTTC.

This chain uses TRBV7-6 with TRBJ2-5; 7 positions agree with TRBD1. CDR1 SGHVS and CDR2 FNYEAQ come from the germline V gene. CDR3 size: 14 residues. V shed 1 base, J shed 4 bases, and the junction held 3 bases outside the gene matches. The CDR3 sequence: CASSLGPGGETQYF. The CDR3 DNA is TGTGCCAGCAGCTTAGGGCCAGGGGGAGAGACCCAGTACTTC.

This clone was seen only a few times. The V and J genes are TRBV5-1 and TRBJ2-7; TRBD1 agrees at 9 bases. V shed 0 bases and J 5 bases; nucleotides not matched to a gene: 6. CDR1 SGHRS and CDR2 YFSETQ come from the germline V gene. The CDR3 is 15 amino acids. The chain's CDR3 is CASSLEGQGFHEQYF. CDR3 in DNA: TGCGCCAGCAGCTTGGAGGGACAGGGTTTCCACGAGCAGTACTTC.

This rearrangement joins TRBV7-5 to TRBJ2-7; the D call TRBD1 from the table was never checked on the DNA. TRBV7-5 is given as a pseudogene. The CDR3 is made up of 14 amino acids. The CDR3 spells CARSLRTLIYEQYF. DNA for the CDR3: TGTGCCAGAAGCTTGAGGACACTAATCTACGAGCAGTACTTC.

The sample holds one count of this clone. The chain recombines TRBV11-3 with TRBJ2-7; 9 nucleotides align to TRBD2. The germline V gene encodes CDR1 SGHNT and CDR2 YENEEA. The V and J ends lost 5 bases and 2 bases, in that order; junction bases with no gene match: 7. The CDR3 has 15 amino acids. The CDR3 region has the DNA TGTGCCAGCAGCGCCACTAGCGGGCCCGCCTACGAGCAGTACTTC. Translating gives CASSATSGPAYEQYF.

This clone appeared once. The chain uses TRBV25-1 and TRBJ2-6, with a tentative D call TRBD1 (6 bases). The V gene lost 2 bases and the J gene lost 0 bases, with 14 bases spanning the gap. The germline V gene encodes CDR1 MGHDK and CDR2 SYGVNS. This CDR3 has 18 amino acids. DNA of the CDR3: TGTGCCAGCAGTGAAGCACAGGGAACCCTCTCTGGGGCCAACGTCCTGACTTTC. It codes for CASSEAQGTLSGANVLTF.

Regarding this clone: At one boundary the junction diverges from the germline segment, which might be a read error. The chain links TRBV7-9 to TRBJ2-2; no reliable D call. The CDR3 length is 13 residues. Germline CDR1 reads SEHNR; CDR2 reads FQNEAQ (reference sequence). In nucleotides, the CDR3 is TGTTCCAGCAGCCCGCACGGGACCGGGGAGCTGTTTTTT. Its translation is CSSSPHGTGELFF.

Only one count was recorded for this clone. V usage is TRBV5-1 and J usage is TRBJ2-1; maybe TRBD2 (6 bases). The CDR3 extends over 15 amino acids. The germline V and J ends were trimmed by 0 bases and 7 bases, with 14 bases remaining between them. Germline assignment: CDR1 SGHRS and CDR2 YFSETQ. CDR3 residues: CASSLGDLNQNEQFF. The CDR3 region has the DNA TGCGCCAGCAGCTTGGGGGACTTGAATCAGAATGAGCAGTTCTTC.

CDR3 sequence: CASSIEGGRFGEKLFF. The DNA for the CDR3 is TGTGCCAGCAGTATTGAAGGGGGCAGGTTCGGTGAAAAACTGTTTTTT. The chain employs TRBV28 and TRBJ1-4; TRBD1 aligns across 7 bases. J gave up 7 bases and V 5 bases, and 13 bases lay outside the gene matches. Germline V CDR1 and CDR2: MDHEN, SYDVKM. The CDR3 extends over 16 amino acids.

The rearrangement joins TRBV11-3 to TRBJ1-1; D remains unclear. The germline gives CDR1 SGHNT, CDR2 YENEEA. CDR3 size: 13 residues. Trimming cost V 2 bases and J 1 base, with 5 bases left between them. CDR3 amino acids: CASSLFKNTEAFF. The CDR3 DNA sequence: TGTGCCAGCAGCTTATTCAAGAACACTGAAGCTTTCTTT.

The chain links TRBV18 to TRBJ2-1; 9 nucleotides agree with TRBD1. This CDR3 has 13 residues. The V segment lost 6 bases and the J segment 8 bases; nucleotides outside the gene matches: 5. Germline-derived CDR1 and CDR2 are KGHSH and LQKENI. CDR3: CASSGQGRDEQFF. The CDR3 coding sequence is TGTGCCAGCTCTGGACAGGGGAGGGATGAGCAGTTCTTC.

V is TRBV11-3 and J is TRBJ1-2; D perhaps matches TRBD1 (5 bases). With 3 bases removed from V and 0 bases from J, the gap between germline ends came to 14 bases. The V gene's germline CDR1 is SGHNT and CDR2 YENEEA. The CDR3 contains 16 residues. CDR3 sequence: CASSFGGTAANYGYTF. In DNA, the CDR3 is TGTGCCAGCAGCTTTGGGGGGACGGCAGCTAACTATGGCTACACCTTC.

J is TRBJ1-5 and V is TRBV7-8; maybe TRBD1 (5 bases). Germline lookup yields CDR1 SGHVS and CDR2 FQNEAQ. CDR3 length equals 13 residues. V was cut by 5 bases and J by 4 bases, with 9 bases left in between. CDR3 DNA: TGTGCCAGCAGCCTCCACAGGAATCAGCCCCAGCATTTT. This encodes CASSLHRNQPQHF.

The gene calls are TRBV11-3 and TRBJ1-1; 8 bases are shared with TRBD1. Germline assignment: CDR1 SGHNT and CDR2 YENEEA. The trim removed 4 bases at V and 4 bases at J, leaving 5 bases unmatched. This CDR3 region has 14 residues. The CDR3 protein is CASSSRGPSTEAFF. The CDR3 DNA sequence: TGTGCCAGCAGCTCCAGGGGGCCGAGCACTGAAGCTTTCTTT.